The 21 T cell receptor beta chains listed next were all sequenced from one sample in a study of neurological immune-mediated disorders. TCRdb used MiXCR to reprocess the 5' RACE reads, holding one entry per CDR3 protein. The sample gives about 48,000 distinct CDR3 sequences, approximately 12% of which show up once; approximately 9% is in the top ten. This sample's time point: longitudinal time-point 3. Sequencing was done on a sample of PBMCs. Receptors originate from a male donor with HTLV-1-associated myelopathy (HAM/TSP).

This clonotype appeared many times. The chain has TRBV12-3 or TRBV12-4 and TRBJ2-3; 15 bases are shared with TRBD2. Trimming cost V 1 base and J 5 bases; bases outside gene matches: 4. This CDR3 has 17 amino acids. The CDR3 DNA reads as TGTGCCAGCAGTTTAGGGACTAGCGGGGGGGCCGTAGATACGCAGTATTTT. Translation gives CASSLGTSGGAVDTQYF.

Concerning this clonotype: At one boundary the junction diverges from the germline segment, which might be a read error. The chain recombines TRBV5-1 with TRBJ2-5; 10 bases line up with TRBD2. This CDR3 has 16 amino acids. In germline, CDR1 is SGHRS, CDR2 YFSETQ. The CDR3 region is CASSLVASGGQETLYF. DNA for the CDR3: TGCGCCAGCAGCTTGGTGGCTAGCGGGGGCCAAGAGACCCTGTACTTC.

The sample holds many counts of this clonotype. The V and J genes are TRBV12-3 or TRBV12-4 and TRBJ1-1; D remains unclear. The CDR3 consists of 13 residues. V was shortened by 3 bases and J by 4 bases, with 9 bases between the two germline ends. CDR3: CASSFVEGTEAFF. CDR3 nucleotide sequence: TGTGCCAGCAGTTTTGTGGAGGGCACTGAAGCTTTCTTT.

This clonotype is classed as medium-sized. In nucleotides, the CDR3 is TGTGCCAGCTGCCCCGCGGAGGGGGACTCCTACAATGAGCAGTTCTTC. Protein: CASCPAEGDSYNEQFF. V is TRBV7-9 and J is TRBJ2-1; D tentatively reads TRBD1 or TRBD2 (6 bases each). The CDR3 runs 16 residues. Germline CDR1 is SEHNR and CDR2 is FQNEAQ (reference sequence). With 8 bases removed from V and 0 bases from J, the gap between germline ends came to 17 bases.

This clonotype has at least ten counts. The chain is built from TRBV7-2 and TRBJ2-1; D gene ambiguous. The CDR3 is 17 amino acids. V was cut by 0 bases and J by 0 bases, with 12 bases left in between. Per the germline V gene, CDR1 is SGHTA and CDR2 is FQGNSA. Here the CDR3 DNA reads TGTGCCAGCAGCTTAGCGGACGGGCGCTACTCCTACAATGAGCAGTTCTTC. Its protein product is CASSLADGRYSYNEQFF.

In DNA form, the CDR3 reads TGTGCCAGCAGTTTAACCCCGAGACAGGGGGTGAATGAGCAGTTCTTC. Its translation is CASSLTPRQGVNEQFF. The chain recombines TRBV12-3 or TRBV12-4 with TRBJ2-1; 9 bases are shared with TRBD1. The CDR3 has 16 amino acids. The ends lost 2 bases at V and 7 bases at J; junction bases unmatched: 9.

This clonotype was detected many times. This rearrangement joins TRBV4-3 to TRBJ1-2; a weak D match, TRBD1 (5 bases). Trimming pared 0 bases from V and 5 bases from J, leaving 10 bases between. Germline values: CDR1 LGHNA, CDR2 YSLEER. The CDR3 runs to 14 residues. CDR3 sequence (DNA): TGCGCCAGCAGCCAAGAACTGGGACCTTATGGCTACACCTTC. Translated: CASSQELGPYGYTF.

J is TRBJ2-7 and V is TRBV19, with D possibly being TRBD1 (6 bases). V dropped 8 bases and J dropped 2 bases, with 16 bases sitting between them. Germline V CDR1 and CDR2: LNHDA, SQIVND (reference sequence). There are 14 residues in the CDR3. DNA for the CDR3: TGTGCCAGTGCGCCGGGGACAATAACCTACGAGCAGTACTTC. The encoded protein is CASAPGTITYEQYF. The full variable domain, with the rest looked up from reference TRBV19 and TRBJ2-7, is DGGITQSPKYLFRKEGQNVTLSCEQNLNHDAMYWYRQDPGQGLRLIYYSQIVNDFQKGDIAEGYSVSREKKESFPLTVTSAQKNPTAFYLCASAPGTITYEQYFGPGTRLTVT.

This clonotype was observed at least ten times. V is TRBV5-1 and J is TRBJ2-7; TRBD2 matches 12 bases. Trimming cost V 0 bases and J 7 bases; bases outside gene matches: 8. CDR3 length: 16 amino acids. In germline, CDR1 is SGHRS, CDR2 YFSETQ. For the CDR3, the DNA is TGCGCCAGCAGCTTGGGACTAGCGGGGGCCCTGGGGGAGCAGTACTTC. Translation gives CASSLGLAGALGEQYF.

This clonotype came up many times. The chain employs TRBV7-2 and TRBJ2-1, with D unresolved. Germline V gene sequence: CDR1 SGHTA, CDR2 FQGNSA. Trimming took 2 bases from V and 5 from J, leaving 7 bases between them. CDR3 length: 13 amino acids. The CDR3 loop is CASSLRADNEQFF. The CDR3, as DNA: TGTGCCAGCAGCTTAAGGGCAGACAATGAGCAGTTCTTC.

This clonotype was recorded many times. The rearrangement links TRBV12-3 or TRBV12-4 to TRBJ1-2; 9 bases agree with TRBD1. The length of the CDR3 is 16 residues. The V segment lost 0 bases and the J segment 7 bases; nucleotides outside the gene matches: 9. For the CDR3, the DNA is TGTGCCAGCAGTTTAGCGCGCGGACAGGGGATCGGTGGCTACACCTTC. It translates to CASSLARGQGIGGYTF.

This clonotype was seen at least ten times. The chain joins TRBV5-1 to TRBJ1-4; D remains unclear. The V end lost 1 base, the J end lost 4 bases, and 14 bases lay between the germline ends. This CDR3 region has 16 residues. CDR1 is SGHRS and CDR2 is YFSETQ in the germline V gene. The CDR3 DNA reads TGCGCCAGCAGCTTGTCATTTGGTCAACTTAATGAAAAACTGTTTTTT. Amino acid sequence: CASSLSFGQLNEKLFF.

The V and J genes are TRBV7-9 and TRBJ1-2; 10 positions agree with TRBD1. The CDR3 has 13 amino acids. The germline V gene has CDR1 SEHNR and CDR2 FQNEAQ (reference sequence). V was pared by 9 bases and J by 9 bases, with 10 bases of the junction left unmatched. The DNA of the CDR3 is TGTGCCAGTAGCACCGGGACAGGGGATTGCTACACCTTC. Its protein is CASSTGTGDCYTF.

This clonotype was seen many times. The chain carries TRBV7-6 and TRBJ1-1, with D maybe TRBD1 (6 bases). The CDR3 covers 14 residues. V lost 4 bases, J lost 4 bases, and 13 bases lay in between. Looked up from germline, CDR1 is SGHVS and CDR2 is FNYEAQ. In DNA, the CDR3 is TGTGCCAGCAGCTCAGAAGGGGGAATCACTGAAGCTTTCTTT. Its protein product is CASSSEGGITEAFF.

This clonotype came up many times. This sequence joins TRBV6-2 or TRBV6-3 and TRBJ2-1; tentatively, D is TRBD1 or TRBD2 (5 bases each). CDR1 is MNHEY, CDR2 SVGEGT, per germline. V was trimmed by 4 bases and J by 9 bases, leaving 10 bases between them. There are 12 residues in the CDR3. Written as DNA, the CDR3 is TGTGCCAGCAGTTCCAGGGAGCGTGAGCAGTTCTTC. It specifies CASSSREREQFF.

This clonotype was observed many times. The rearrangement joins TRBV5-1 to TRBJ2-5; D may be TRBD1 (6 bases). The length of the CDR3 is 15 residues. Trimming stripped 4 bases from V and 1 base from J, with 14 bases between. CDR1 is SGHRS, CDR2 YFSETQ, per germline. The CDR3 spells CASSAGTLSQETQYF. In DNA, the CDR3 is TGCGCCAGCAGCGCCGGGACACTGAGCCAAGAGACCCAGTACTTC.

Many counts were recorded for this clonotype. The chain joins TRBV12-3 or TRBV12-4 to TRBJ1-6, with 9 bases aligning to TRBD1. After removal of 5 bases from V and 7 bases from J, the junction contained 6 bases not matched to a gene. CDR3 length equals 15 residues. CDR3 nucleotides: TGTGCCAGCAGTCCCTCCGGGACAGGGAATTCACCCCTCCACTTT. Its protein is CASSPSGTGNSPLHF.

This clonotype was found a few times. V usage is TRBV7-2 and J usage is TRBJ2-7; 15 bases map to TRBD2. The CDR3 is made up of 14 amino acids. The V and J ends lost 5 bases and 7 bases, in that order; junction bases with no gene match: 3. From germline, CDR1 is SGHTA and CDR2 FQGNSA. The CDR3 nucleotides read TGTGCCAGCAGCCACGGACTAGCGGGGGGGGAGCAGTACTTC. This sequence encodes CASSHGLAGGEQYF.

This clonotype came up many times. This may stem from a read error, because a much larger clone lies one nucleotide away. The chain couples TRBV25-1 to TRBJ2-1; the match to TRBD2 covers 7 bases. Germline V gene data show CDR1 as MGHDK and CDR2 as SYGVNS. The CDR3 is made up of 16 amino acids. Trimming removed 0 bases from V and 5 bases from J; junction bases left unmatched: 7. In DNA form, the CDR3 reads TGTGCCAGCAGTGAATATTTAGTGGGGGGGGACAATGAGCAGTTCTTC. The encoded protein is CASSEYLVGGDNEQFF. Using reference TRBV25-1 and TRBJ2-1 for the parts outside the CDR3, the full variable domain is EADIYQTPRYLVIGTGKKITLECSQTMGHDKMYWYQQDPGMELHLIHYSYGVNSTEKGDLSSESTVSRIRTEHFPLTLESARPSHTSQYLCASSEYLVGGDNEQFFGPGTRLTVL.

A remark on this clonotype: One end of the junction fails to match germline, which may point to a read error. The chain employs TRBV5-1 and TRBJ1-2; D remains ambiguous. The germline V gene encodes CDR1 SGHRS and CDR2 YFSETQ. The CDR3 has 14 amino acids. DNA for the CDR3: TGCGCCAGCAGCTTGGACGGCTCCAACTATGTCTACACCTTC. Translation gives CASSLDGSNYVYTF.

This clonotype appeared a few times. J is TRBJ1-4 and V is TRBV12-3 or TRBV12-4; D remains unclear. The CDR3 covers 14 residues. Trimming cost V 2 bases and J 6 bases, with 10 bases left between them. The CDR3 is CASSLRQGDEKLFF. The CDR3 DNA reads TGTGCCAGCAGTTTAAGGCAAGGCGATGAAAAACTGTTTTTT.